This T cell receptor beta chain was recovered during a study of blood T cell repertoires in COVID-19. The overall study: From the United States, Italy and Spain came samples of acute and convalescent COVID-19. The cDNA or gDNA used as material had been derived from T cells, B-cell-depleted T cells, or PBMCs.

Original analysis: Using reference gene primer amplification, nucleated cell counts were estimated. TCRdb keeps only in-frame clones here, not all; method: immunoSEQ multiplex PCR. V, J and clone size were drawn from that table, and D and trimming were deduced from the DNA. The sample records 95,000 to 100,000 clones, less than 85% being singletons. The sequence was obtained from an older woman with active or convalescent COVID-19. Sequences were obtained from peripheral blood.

The CDR3 bases are TGTGCCAGCAGACCGGGACTAGGTACAGATACGCAGTATTTT. Protein product: CASRPGLGTDTQYF. The V call is TRBV2, the J call TRBJ2-3; 8 bases match TRBD2. Germline CDR1 reads SNHLY; CDR2 reads FYNNEI. With 6 bases clipped from V and 3 bases from J, the junction kept 5 bases outside the gene matches. The CDR3 totals 14 residues.